This TCR beta chain was found in a study of CD8 T cells in Susac syndrome. Random-hexamer reverse transcription was applied to roughly 0.5 to 1 ug RNA. TCRdb reanalysed the immunoSEQ multiplex PCR reads using MiXCR and keeps one entry per CDR3 protein. The data show 400,000 to 550,000 distinct CDR3 sequences, with approximately 85% seen just once and around 0.12% held by the top ten. The sequencing input was CD8+ T cells from PBMCs. This TCR derives from a human donor with multiple sclerosis.

Here the CDR3 reads CASSLDGSDYNEQFF. As DNA, the CDR3 is TGTGCCAGCAGTTTAGATGGTAGCGACTACAATGAGCAGTTCTTC. The chain has TRBV27 and TRBJ2-1; the D gene is possibly TRBD2 (5 bases). Germline CDR1 is MNHEY and CDR2 is SMNVEV (reference sequence). The germline V and J ends were trimmed by 2 bases and 3 bases, with 11 bases remaining between them. The CDR3 is 15 residues long.